The T cell receptor (beta chain) described here comes from a study of shared clonotypes between healthy human individuals. Sequenced by immunoSEQ multiplex PCR; TCRdb stores in-frame clones only, minus some. The sample yields some 1.5 million clones, over 95% seen once. After removal of 2 bases from V and 5 bases from J, the junction contained 8 bases not matched to a gene. There are 16 residues in the CDR3. Germline V gene sequence: CDR1 SGDLS, CDR2 YYNGEE. The sequencing sample was made of naive CD4+ T cells sorted from blood. Subset described: CD45RA+ positively selected. This clonotype was obtained from a man younger than 45 in good health. The V and J genes are TRBV9 and TRBJ2-1; 9 bases are a match to TRBD1. CDR3 DNA: TGTGCCAGCAGCGTCGCTCCGGGACAGGGCCACAATGAGCAGTTCTTC. Translation gives CASSVAPGQGHNEQFF.